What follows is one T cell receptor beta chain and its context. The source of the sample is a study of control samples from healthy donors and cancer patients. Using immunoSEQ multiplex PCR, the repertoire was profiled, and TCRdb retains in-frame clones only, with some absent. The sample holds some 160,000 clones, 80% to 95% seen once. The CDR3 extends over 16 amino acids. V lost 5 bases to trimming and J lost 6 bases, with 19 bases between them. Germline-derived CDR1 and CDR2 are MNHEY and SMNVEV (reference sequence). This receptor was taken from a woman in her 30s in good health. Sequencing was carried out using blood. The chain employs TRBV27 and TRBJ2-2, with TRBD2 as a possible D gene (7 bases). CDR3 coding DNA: TGTGCCAGCAGTCCTGTAGGGGGAGGGGCAGCCGGGGAGCTGTTTTTT. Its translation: CASSPVGGGAAGELFF.